This TCR beta chain was sequenced in a study of T cell responses to AZD1222 COVID-19 vaccine. Clones were read by immunoSEQ multiplex PCR, and TCRdb kept only the in-frame ones, dropping some. The repertoire holds about 170,000 clones, with 75% to 90% as singletons. Points on this clone: Its antigen is currently unknown.

Germline V gene sequence: CDR1 MRHNA, CDR2 SNTAGT. Trimming removed 5 bases from V and 6 bases from J, with 16 bases in between. The length of the CDR3 is 14 residues. Overall study findings and caveats: Clonal diversity was possibly underestimated, and the donors were mostly white British, with more females.

The chain has TRBV6-4 and TRBJ1-1, with a tentative D call TRBD1 (6 bases). This TCR was recovered from an adult in good health. The starting material was peripheral blood, obtained on day 0 of AZD1222 vaccination. The CDR3 bases are TGTGCCAGCAGTCTACAGGGTGTCGGCGCTGAAGCTTTCTTT. The encoded protein is CASSLQGVGAEAFF.